This record concerns one T cell receptor (beta chain) sequence. Its target is unknown. The data originate from a study of cytomegalovirus exposure and HLA in healthy donors. Overall study context: Early released data comprised about 85 million unique TCRs from HLA-typed donors.

PCR involved 60 Vbeta and 13 Jbeta primers. Clones were read by immunoSEQ multiplex PCR, and TCRdb kept only the in-frame ones, dropping some. The sample gives about 160,000 clones, about 75% of which show up once; just under 3% is in the top ten. Study outcomes and limitations: A later analysis reportedly found that, within productive TCRs, an Asian-associated ancestry cluster had fewer N-insertions than the mean observed across the approximately 690 donors. TCR beta V- and J-gene trimming, according to a later analysis, was linked to a missense DCLRE1C variant. The study labeled more than 150 TCR beta chains cytomegalovirus-associated.

Trimming cost V 2 bases and J 8 bases, with 17 bases left between them. The CDR3 spans 15 residues. From germline, CDR1 is SGHRS and CDR2 YFSETQ. V is TRBV5-1 and J is TRBJ2-1; perhaps TRBD2 as D (7 bases). What was sequenced was PBMCs. This clonotype was obtained from a woman aged 50 to 65 in good health and CMV-seropositive. CDR3 in amino acids: CASSFKGGQRDEQFF. CDR3 DNA sequence: TGCGCCAGCAGCTTCAAGGGGGGGCAACGCGATGAGCAGTTCTTC. Combining the CDR3 with reference TRBV5-1 and TRBJ2-1 gives the whole variable domain KAGVTQTPRYLIKTRGQQVTLSCSPISGHRSVSWYQQTPGQGLQFLFEYFSETQRNKGNFPGRFSGRQFSNSRSEMNVSTLELGDSALYLCASSFKGGQRDEQFFGPGTRLTVL.